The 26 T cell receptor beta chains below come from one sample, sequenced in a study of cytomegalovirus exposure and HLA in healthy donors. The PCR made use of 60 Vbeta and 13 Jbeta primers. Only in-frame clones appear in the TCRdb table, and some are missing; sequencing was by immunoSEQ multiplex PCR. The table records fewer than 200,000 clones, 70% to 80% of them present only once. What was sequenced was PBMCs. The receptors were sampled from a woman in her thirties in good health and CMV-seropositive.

The CDR3 coding sequence is TGTGCCAGCAGTGAAAGGGTGTCAGGCGGGGGAAAACTGTTTTTT. The encoded protein is CASSERVSGGGKLFF. The rearrangement joins TRBV6-1 to TRBJ1-4; D may be TRBD1 (5 bases). Germline loops: CDR1 MNHNS, CDR2 SASEGT. Deletions cut 2 bases from V and 10 bases from J, with 17 bases between. CDR3 length: 15 amino acids.

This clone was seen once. CDR3 loop: CASSLGQVTNTEAFF. The CDR3 DNA sequence: TGTGCCAGCAGTCTGGGACAGGTGACTAACACTGAAGCTTTCTTT. The V call is TRBV28, the J call TRBJ1-1; 8 nucleotides line up with TRBD1. Germline assignment: CDR1 MDHEN and CDR2 SYDVKM. Trimming took 5 bases from V and 2 from J; bases not matched to a gene: 7. The CDR3 consists of 15 residues.

Written as DNA, the CDR3 is TGCAGCGTTGTTACTAGCTACAATGAGCAGTTCTTC. It is translated as CSVVTSYNEQFF. V and J are TRBV29-1 and TRBJ2-1; tentative D call: TRBD2 (5 bases). The CDR3 runs 12 residues. Germline CDR1 is SQVTM and CDR2 is ANQGSEA. V was shortened by 4 bases and J by 3 bases, with 7 bases between the two germline ends.

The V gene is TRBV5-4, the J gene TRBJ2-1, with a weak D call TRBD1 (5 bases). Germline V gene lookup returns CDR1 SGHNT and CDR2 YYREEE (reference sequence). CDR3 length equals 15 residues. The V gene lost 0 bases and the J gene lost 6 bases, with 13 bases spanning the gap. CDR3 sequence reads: CASSLAPGSGNEQFF. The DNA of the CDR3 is TGTGCCAGCAGCTTGGCGCCAGGGTCGGGCAATGAGCAGTTCTTC.

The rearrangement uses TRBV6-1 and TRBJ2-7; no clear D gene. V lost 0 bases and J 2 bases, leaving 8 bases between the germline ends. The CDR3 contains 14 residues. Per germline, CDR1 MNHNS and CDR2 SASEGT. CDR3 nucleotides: TGTGCCAGCAGTGAAGCTGGCCATACCTACGAGCAGTACTTC. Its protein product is CASSEAGHTYEQYF.

The CDR3 protein is CASSLAQGGGSSYEQYF. DNA for the CDR3: TGTGCCAGCAGCTTAGCACAGGGGGGCGGGAGCTCCTACGAGCAGTACTTC. The rearrangement links TRBV7-2 to TRBJ2-7, with D maybe TRBD1 (8 bases). Per germline, CDR1 SGHTA and CDR2 FQGNSA. With 0 bases removed from V and 0 bases from J, the gap between germline ends came to 15 bases. The CDR3 contains 17 residues.

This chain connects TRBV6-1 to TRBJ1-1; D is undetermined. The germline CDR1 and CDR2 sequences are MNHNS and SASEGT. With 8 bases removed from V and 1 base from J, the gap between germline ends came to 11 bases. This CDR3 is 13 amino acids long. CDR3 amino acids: CASLGRSNTEAFF. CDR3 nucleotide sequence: TGTGCCAGCCTGGGCAGGTCGAACACTGAAGCTTTCTTT.

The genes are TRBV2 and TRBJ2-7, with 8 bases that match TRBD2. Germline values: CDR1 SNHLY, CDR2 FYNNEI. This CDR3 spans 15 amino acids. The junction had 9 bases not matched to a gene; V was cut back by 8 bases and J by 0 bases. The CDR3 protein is CASGYTGGSSYEQYF. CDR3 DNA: TGTGCCAGCGGGTACACGGGGGGGAGCTCCTACGAGCAGTACTTC.

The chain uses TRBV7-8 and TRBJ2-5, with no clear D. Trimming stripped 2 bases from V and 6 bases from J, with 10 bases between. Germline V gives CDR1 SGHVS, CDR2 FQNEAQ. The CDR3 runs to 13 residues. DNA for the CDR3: TGTGCCAGCAGCTTACCCCCGGTAAAGACCCAGTACTTC. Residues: CASSLPPVKTQYF. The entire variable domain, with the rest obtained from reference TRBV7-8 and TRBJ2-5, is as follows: GAGVSQSPRYKVAKRGQDVALRCDPISGHVSLFWYQQALGQGPEFLTYFQNEAQLDKSGLPSDRFFAERPEGSVSTLKIQRTQQEDSAVYLCASSLPPVKTQYFGPGTRLLVL.

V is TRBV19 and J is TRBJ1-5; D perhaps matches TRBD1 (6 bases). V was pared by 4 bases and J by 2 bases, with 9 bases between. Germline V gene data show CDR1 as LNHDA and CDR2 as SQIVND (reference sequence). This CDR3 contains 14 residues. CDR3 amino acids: CASSTHRGNQPQHF. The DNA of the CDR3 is TGTGCCAGTAGTACTCACAGGGGCAATCAGCCCCAGCATTTT.

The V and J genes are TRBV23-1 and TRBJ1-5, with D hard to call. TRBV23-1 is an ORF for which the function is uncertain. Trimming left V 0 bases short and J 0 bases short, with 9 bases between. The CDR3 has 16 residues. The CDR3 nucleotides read TGCGCCAGCAGTCAATCCAGGACTACTAGCAATCAGCCCCAGCATTTT. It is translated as CASSQSRTTSNQPQHF.

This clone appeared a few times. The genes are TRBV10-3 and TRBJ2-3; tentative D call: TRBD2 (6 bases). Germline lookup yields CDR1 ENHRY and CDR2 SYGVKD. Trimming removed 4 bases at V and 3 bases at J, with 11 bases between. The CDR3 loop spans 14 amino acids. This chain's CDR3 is CAISGLDETDTQYF. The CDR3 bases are TGTGCCATCAGTGGACTAGATGAAACAGATACGCAGTATTTT.

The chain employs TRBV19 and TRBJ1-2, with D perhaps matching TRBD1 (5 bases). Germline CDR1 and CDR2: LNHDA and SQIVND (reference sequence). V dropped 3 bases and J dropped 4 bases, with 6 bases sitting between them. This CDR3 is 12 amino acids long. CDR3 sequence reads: CASSMGGYGYTF. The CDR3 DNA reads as TGTGCCAGTAGTATGGGGGGCTATGGCTACACCTTC.

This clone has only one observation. The CDR3 DNA reads as TGTGCCAGCAGTCTAGGGGGCAATGGAAACACCATATATTTT. Protein product: CASSLGGNGNTIYF. The gene calls are TRBV27 and TRBJ1-3; TRBD1 agrees at 7 bases. V shed 5 bases, J shed 3 bases, and the junction held 4 bases outside the gene matches. The germline V gene encodes CDR1 MNHEY and CDR2 SMNVEV (reference sequence). This CDR3 region has 14 residues.

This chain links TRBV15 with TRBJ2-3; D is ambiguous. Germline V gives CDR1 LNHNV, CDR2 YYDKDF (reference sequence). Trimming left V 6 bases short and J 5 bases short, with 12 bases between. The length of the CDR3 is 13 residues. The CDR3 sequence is CATSPMWQDTQYF. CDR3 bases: TGTGCCACCAGTCCCATGTGGCAAGATACGCAGTATTTT. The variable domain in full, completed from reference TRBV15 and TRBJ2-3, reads DAMVIQNPRYQVTQFGKPVTLSCSQTLNHNVMYWYQQKSSQAPKLLFHYYDKDFNNEADTPDNFQSRRPNTSFCFLDIRSPGLGDTAMYLCATSPMWQDTQYFGPGTRLTVL.

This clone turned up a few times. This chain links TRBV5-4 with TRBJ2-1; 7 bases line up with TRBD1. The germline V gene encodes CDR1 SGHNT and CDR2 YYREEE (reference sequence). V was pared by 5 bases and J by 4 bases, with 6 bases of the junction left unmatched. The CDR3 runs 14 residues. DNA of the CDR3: TGTGCCAGCAGTTCCGGGACAGTTTACAATGAGCAGTTCTTC. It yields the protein CASSSGTVYNEQFF.

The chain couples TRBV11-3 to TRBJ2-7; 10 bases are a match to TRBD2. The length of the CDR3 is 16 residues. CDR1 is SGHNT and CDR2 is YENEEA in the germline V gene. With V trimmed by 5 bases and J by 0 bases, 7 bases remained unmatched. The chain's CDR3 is CASSPQPSGSSYEQYF. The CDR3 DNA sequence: TGTGCCAGCAGCCCCCAACCTAGCGGGAGCTCCTACGAGCAGTACTTC. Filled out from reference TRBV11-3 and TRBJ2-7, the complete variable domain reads EAGVVQSPRYKIIEKKQPVAFWCNPISGHNTLYWYLQNLGQGPELLIRYENEEAVDDSQLPKDRFSAERLKGVDSTLKIQPAELGDSAVYLCASSPQPSGSSYEQYFGPGTRLTVT.

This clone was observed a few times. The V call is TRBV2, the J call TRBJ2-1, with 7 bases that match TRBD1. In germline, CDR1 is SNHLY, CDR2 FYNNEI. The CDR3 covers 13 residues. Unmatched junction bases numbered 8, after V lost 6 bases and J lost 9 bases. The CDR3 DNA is TGTGCCAGCAGGATCGACAGGGAAGGTGAGCAGTTCTTC. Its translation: CASRIDREGEQFF.

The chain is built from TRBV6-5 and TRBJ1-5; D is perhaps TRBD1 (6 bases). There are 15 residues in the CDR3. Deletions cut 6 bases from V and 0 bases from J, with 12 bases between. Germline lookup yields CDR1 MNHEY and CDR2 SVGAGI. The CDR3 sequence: CASSSGQFSNQPQHF. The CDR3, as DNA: TGTGCCAGCAGCTCCGGACAGTTTAGCAATCAGCCCCAGCATTTT.

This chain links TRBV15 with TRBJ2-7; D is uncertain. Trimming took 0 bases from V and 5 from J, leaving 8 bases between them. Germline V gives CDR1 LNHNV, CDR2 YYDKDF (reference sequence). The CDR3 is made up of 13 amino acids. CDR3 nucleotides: TGTGCCACCAGCAGAGATCTACCTAACGAGCAGTACTTC. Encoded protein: CATSRDLPNEQYF.

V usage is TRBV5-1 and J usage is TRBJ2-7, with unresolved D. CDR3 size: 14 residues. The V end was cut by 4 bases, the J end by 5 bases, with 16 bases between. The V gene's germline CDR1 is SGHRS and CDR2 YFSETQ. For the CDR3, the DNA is TGCGCCAGCAGCCCCACTTTCCTACTGAACGAGCAGTACTTC. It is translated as CASSPTFLLNEQYF.

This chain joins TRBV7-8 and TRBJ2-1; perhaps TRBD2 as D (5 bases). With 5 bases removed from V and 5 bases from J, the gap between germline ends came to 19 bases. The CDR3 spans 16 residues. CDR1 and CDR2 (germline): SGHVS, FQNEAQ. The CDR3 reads CASSPKLGPSDNEQFF. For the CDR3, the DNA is TGTGCCAGCAGCCCCAAACTAGGACCTTCCGACAATGAGCAGTTCTTC. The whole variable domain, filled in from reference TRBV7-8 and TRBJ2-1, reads GAGVSQSPRYKVAKRGQDVALRCDPISGHVSLFWYQQALGQGPEFLTYFQNEAQLDKSGLPSDRFFAERPEGSVSTLKIQRTQQEDSAVYLCASSPKLGPSDNEQFFGPGTRLTVL.

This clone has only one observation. In nucleotides, the CDR3 is TGTGCCAGCAGTCCCCGGACAGTGAACACTGAAGCTTTCTTT. Translating it yields CASSPRTVNTEAFF. This rearrangement joins TRBV28 to TRBJ1-1; tentative D call: TRBD1 (6 bases). CDR3 length: 14 amino acids. The germline V and J ends were trimmed by 5 bases and 0 bases, with 10 bases remaining between them. Germline CDR1 MDHEN, CDR2 SYDVKM.

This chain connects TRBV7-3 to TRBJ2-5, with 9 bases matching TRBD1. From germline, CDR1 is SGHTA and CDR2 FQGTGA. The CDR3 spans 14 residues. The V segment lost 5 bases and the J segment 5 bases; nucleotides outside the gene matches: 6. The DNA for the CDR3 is TGTGCCAGCAGCCCCACAGGGGGCTACGAGACCCAGTACTTC. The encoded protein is CASSPTGGYETQYF.

The CDR3 DNA sequence: TGTGCCAGCAGCTTCAGGGGAGAGGGGGACTATGGCTACACCTTC. Translated: CASSFRGEGDYGYTF. V usage is TRBV7-9 and J usage is TRBJ1-2; a possible D gene is TRBD1 (6 bases). V was clipped by 3 bases and J by 3 bases, with 14 bases between them. CDR1 and CDR2 from the germline V gene are SEHNR and FQNEAQ (reference sequence). This CDR3 is built from 15 residues.

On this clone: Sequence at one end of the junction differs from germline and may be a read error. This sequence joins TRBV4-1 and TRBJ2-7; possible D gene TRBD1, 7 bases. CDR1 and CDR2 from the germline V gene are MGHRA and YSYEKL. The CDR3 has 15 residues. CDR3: CASSPFGGGSNEQYF. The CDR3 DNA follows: TGCGCCAGCAGCCCGTTTGGAGGGGGCTCCAACGAGCAGTACTTC.